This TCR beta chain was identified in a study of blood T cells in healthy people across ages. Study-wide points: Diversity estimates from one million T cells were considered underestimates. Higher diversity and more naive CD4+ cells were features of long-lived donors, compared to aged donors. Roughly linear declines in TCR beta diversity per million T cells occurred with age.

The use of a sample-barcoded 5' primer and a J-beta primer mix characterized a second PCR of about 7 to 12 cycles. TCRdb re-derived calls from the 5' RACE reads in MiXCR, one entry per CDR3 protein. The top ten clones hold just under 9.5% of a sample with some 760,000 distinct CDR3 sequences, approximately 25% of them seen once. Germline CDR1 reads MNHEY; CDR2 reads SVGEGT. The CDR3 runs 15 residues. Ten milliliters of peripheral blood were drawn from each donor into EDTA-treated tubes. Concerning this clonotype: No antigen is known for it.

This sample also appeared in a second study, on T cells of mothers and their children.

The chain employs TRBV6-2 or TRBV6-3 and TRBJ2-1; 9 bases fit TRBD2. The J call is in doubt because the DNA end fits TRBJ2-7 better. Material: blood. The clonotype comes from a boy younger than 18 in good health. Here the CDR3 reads CASTKLAGPPYEQYF. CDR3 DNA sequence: TGTGCCAGCACCAAACTAGCGGGCCCACCCTACGAGCAGTACTTC.